This T cell receptor beta chain appears in the sequencing data of a study of cytomegalovirus exposure and HLA in healthy donors. General observations from the study: Cytomegalovirus association was listed for 150 to 200 TCR beta chains. Across HLA loci, a later analysis found differing TCR association rates, with DRB1 most and HLA-C fewest. Through in vitro validation, a few CMV-associated chains were shown to be specific for CMV antigens.

A word on this clone: The target antigen is unknown.

The length of the CDR3 is 12 residues. Looked up from germline, CDR1 is GTSNPN and CDR2 is SVGIG (reference sequence). J was trimmed by 6 bases and V by 5 bases; bases with no gene match: 7. PCR used 60 Vbeta primers and 13 Jbeta primers. This table comes from immunoSEQ multiplex PCR, and its TCRdb copy is limited to in-frame clones, with some not included. The data show roughly 120,000 clones, with 75% to 85% seen just once and just under 3% held by the top ten. While unrecorded immune exposures were likely, the donors were nominally healthy when sampled. The sample consisted of PBMCs. The genes are TRBV30 and TRBJ2-7; 7 bases map to TRBD1. The receptor comes from a woman younger than 30 in good health and CMV-seropositive. For the CDR3, the DNA is TGTGCCTGGTACAGGGGCTCGGGCGAGCAGTACTTC. Translating gives CAWYRGSGEQYF.